A single sample gave rise to the 14 T cell receptor beta chains below, sequenced in a study of beta chain features in type 1 diabetes. The whole isolated RNA underwent reverse transcription, so sequencing captured expressed TCRB transcripts. Libraries were prepared by immunoSEQ multiplex PCR; TCRdb keeps only in-frame clonotypes and omits some of them. In the table there are 400,000 to 500,000 clones, around 13% of which are singletons. The sequenced sample consisted of naive CD4+ T cells from blood. The receptor set was obtained from a young man in good health.

This clone was seen only a few times. The chain carries TRBV14 and TRBJ2-5; D is uncertain. The CDR3 covers 13 residues. V was pared by 1 base and J by 3 bases, with 6 bases between. Germline V gene sequence: CDR1 SGHDN, CDR2 FVKESK. The CDR3 is CASSQGHKETQYF. CDR3 bases: TGTGCCAGCAGCCAAGGTCACAAAGAGACCCAGTACTTC.

This clone was seen just once. The chain employs TRBV18 and TRBJ2-1; the match to TRBD2 covers 14 bases. V shed 4 bases, J shed 10 bases, and the junction held 21 bases outside the gene matches. CDR1 is KGHSH and CDR2 is LQKENI in the germline V gene. The CDR3 covers 20 residues. Here the CDR3 DNA reads TGTGCCAGCTCACTGACTCCCGGGACTAGCGGGAGAAGGAGGGGGAAAGAGCAGTTCTTC. Residues: CASSLTPGTSGRRRGKEQFF.

This clone came up a few times. This chain connects TRBV19 to TRBJ1-1, with 7 positions matching TRBD1. The ends lost 10 bases at V and 4 bases at J; junction bases unmatched: 3. CDR1 LNHDA and CDR2 SQIVND come from the germline V gene (reference sequence). The CDR3 is 11 residues long. CDR3 in amino acids: CATHRGTEAFF. In DNA, the CDR3 is TGTGCCACCCACAGGGGCACTGAAGCTTTCTTT.

This clone was counted at least ten times. CDR3 DNA: TGTGCCATCACTTCCACAGATACGCAGTATTTT. Amino acid sequence: CAITSTDTQYF. The chain recombines TRBV10-3 with TRBJ2-3; D ambiguous. V was trimmed by 7 bases and J by 2 bases, leaving 4 bases between them. The germline V gene encodes CDR1 ENHRY and CDR2 SYGVKD. This CDR3 spans 11 amino acids.

This clone was counted a few times. This sequence joins TRBV2 and TRBJ2-6; TRBD2 aligns across 13 bases. This CDR3 has 16 residues. In germline, CDR1 is SNHLY, CDR2 FYNNEI. V lost 8 bases, J lost 4 bases, and 5 bases stayed unmatched. This CDR3 is CASQGLAGAGANVLTF. In DNA, the CDR3 is TGTGCCAGCCAAGGACTAGCGGGAGCCGGGGCCAACGTCCTGACTTTC.

The chain uses TRBV7-2 and TRBJ2-5; TRBD2 matches at 12 bases. V lost 4 bases to trimming and J lost 4 bases; unmatched junction nucleotides: 4. CDR3 length equals 15 residues. CDR1 and CDR2 (germline): SGHTA, FQGNSA. CDR3 coding DNA: TGTGCCAGCAGCTGGACTAGCGGGAAAATAGAGACCCAGTACTTC. The encoded protein is CASSWTSGKIETQYF.

Remarks on this clone: Other DNA sequences in this specimen translate into the identical CDR3. CDR3 in DNA: TGTGCCAGCAGCTTAGGGTCTAGCGGGAGTACAGATACGCAGTATTTT. It translates to CASSLGSSGSTDTQYF. The V call is TRBV7-9, the J call TRBJ2-3, with TRBD2 matching over 10 bases. From germline, CDR1 is SEHNR and CDR2 FQNEAQ (reference sequence). J lost 3 bases, V lost 1 base, and 4 bases had no gene match. The CDR3 is 16 amino acids.

The gene calls are TRBV7-8 and TRBJ2-3; unclear D gene. Between the trimmed V and J ends, which lost 7 bases and 4 bases, there was a span of 18 bases. This CDR3 region has 15 residues. Per germline, CDR1 SGHVS and CDR2 FQNEAQ. In nucleotides, the CDR3 is TGTGCCAGCACTCCGATGGTCAGGACGCCAGATACGCAGTATTTT. Its protein product is CASTPMVRTPDTQYF.

The chain uses TRBV7-2 and TRBJ2-7, with D maybe TRBD2 (5 bases). CDR1 and CDR2 from the germline V gene are SGHTA and FQGNSA. Trimming stripped 3 bases from V and 1 base from J, with 7 bases between. The CDR3 sequence is 13 residues long. The CDR3 here is CASSLGRSYEQYV. The CDR3 nucleotides are TGTGCCAGCAGCTTGGGGAGATCCTACGAGCAGTACGTC.

This clone came up a few times. The CDR3 region is CASRTTAGAETQYF. The CDR3 coding sequence is TGTGCCAGCAGAACCACAGCGGGAGCAGAGACCCAGTACTTC. V is TRBV6-5 and J is TRBJ2-5, with 8 bases lining up with TRBD2. Germline CDR1 reads MNHEY; CDR2 reads SVGAGI. CDR3 size: 14 residues. Trimming at V came to 6 bases and at J to 4 bases, leaving 7 bases not matched to a gene.

This clone was observed a handful of times. In nucleotides, the CDR3 is TGCGCCAGCAGCTTGGCCAAGATTCAAGAGACCCAGTACTTC. Protein product: CASSLAKIQETQYF. The chain carries TRBV5-1 and TRBJ2-5; unclear D gene. CDR1 is SGHRS and CDR2 is YFSETQ in the germline V gene. The CDR3 has 14 residues. V shed 0 bases and J shed 2 bases, with 8 bases lying between them.

V usage is TRBV5-1 and J usage is TRBJ2-3; 11 nucleotides agree with TRBD2. After removal of 3 bases from V and 1 base from J, the junction contained 7 bases not matched to a gene. Looked up from germline, CDR1 is SGHRS and CDR2 is YFSETQ. This CDR3 is 17 amino acids long. The CDR3 protein is CASSSSSGGFRTDTQYF. The CDR3 nucleotides read TGCGCCAGCAGCTCCTCTAGCGGGGGGTTTCGCACAGATACGCAGTATTTT.

About this clone itself: Other nucleotide sequences in the sample specify the same CDR3. The genes are TRBV7-9 and TRBJ1-2, with D unclear. The CDR3 runs to 12 residues. CDR1 is SEHNR, CDR2 FQNEAQ, per germline (reference sequence). Trimming cost V 5 bases and J 3 bases, with 7 bases left between them. As DNA, the CDR3 is TGTGCCAGCAGCCTGACGGACTATGGCTACACCTTC. This encodes CASSLTDYGYTF.

This clone has only a few counts. This rearrangement joins TRBV27 to TRBJ2-1; a possible D gene is TRBD2 (5 bases). This CDR3 region has 17 residues. Germline V CDR1 and CDR2: MNHEY, SMNVEV (reference sequence). Trimming left V 7 bases short and J 3 bases short, with 22 bases between. The chain's CDR3 is CASKFLNLATNYNEQFF. CDR3 sequence (DNA): TGTGCCAGCAAATTCCTCAATCTAGCAACCAACTACAATGAGCAGTTCTTC.